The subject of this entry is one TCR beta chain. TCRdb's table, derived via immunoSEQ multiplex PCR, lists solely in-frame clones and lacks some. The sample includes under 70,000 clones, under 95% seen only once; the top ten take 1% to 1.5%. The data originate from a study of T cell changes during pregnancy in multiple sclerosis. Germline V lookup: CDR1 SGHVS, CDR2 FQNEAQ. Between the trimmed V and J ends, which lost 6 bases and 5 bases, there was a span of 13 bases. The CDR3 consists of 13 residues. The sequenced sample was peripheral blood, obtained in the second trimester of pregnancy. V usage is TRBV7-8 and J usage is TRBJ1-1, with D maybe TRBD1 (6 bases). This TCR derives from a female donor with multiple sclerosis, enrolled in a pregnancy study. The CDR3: CASRNRVLTEAFF. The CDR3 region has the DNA TGTGCCAGCAGAAACAGGGTTTTAACTGAAGCTTTCTTT.